This TCR beta chain was captured in a study of cytomegalovirus exposure and HLA in healthy donors. Study conclusions and caveats: Several of the most significant clusters appeared linked to common viral pathogens, based on a later analysis. Across donors, presence/absence analyses took sequencing depth to be roughly uniform. A later analysis linked a missense variant in DCLRE1C to the trimming of TCR beta V and J genes. The study recorded 150 to 200 TCR beta chains that were cytomegalovirus-associated.

Primers for the PCR totalled 60 Vbeta and 13 Jbeta. Clones were sequenced by immunoSEQ multiplex PCR, and TCRdb holds only the in-frame ones, with some missing. The table records some 150,000 clones, roughly three quarters of them present only once. CDR1 and CDR2 (germline): MNHEY, SMNVEV (reference sequence). The V and J ends lost 2 bases and 5 bases respectively, with 12 bases between them. The CDR3 spans 14 residues. Note on this clone: Its target is unknown.

Sequencing was done on a sample of PBMCs. This rearrangement joins TRBV27 to TRBJ1-2; possibly TRBD1 for D (5 bases). The sequence came from a male donor in good health and CMV-seronegative. The CDR3 DNA sequence: TGTGCCAGCAGTTTAGGGAGGACACCATATGGCTACACCTTC. It translates to CASSLGRTPYGYTF.